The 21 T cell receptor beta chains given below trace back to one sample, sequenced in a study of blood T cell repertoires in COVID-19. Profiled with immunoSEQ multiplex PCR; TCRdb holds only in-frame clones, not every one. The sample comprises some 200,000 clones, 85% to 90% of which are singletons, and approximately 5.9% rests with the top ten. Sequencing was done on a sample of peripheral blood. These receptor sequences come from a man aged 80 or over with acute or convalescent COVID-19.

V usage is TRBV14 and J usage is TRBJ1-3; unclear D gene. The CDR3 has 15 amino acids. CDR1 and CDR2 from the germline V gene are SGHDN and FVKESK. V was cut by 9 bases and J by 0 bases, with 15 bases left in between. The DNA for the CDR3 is TGTGCCAGTAAGAGGGAGGCTGGCTCTGGAAACACCATATATTTT. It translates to CASKREAGSGNTIYF.

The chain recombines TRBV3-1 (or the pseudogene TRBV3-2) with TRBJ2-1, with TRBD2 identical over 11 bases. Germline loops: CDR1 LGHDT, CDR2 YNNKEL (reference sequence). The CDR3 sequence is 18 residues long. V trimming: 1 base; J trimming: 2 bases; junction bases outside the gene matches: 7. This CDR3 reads CASSQVLGLAVPYNEQFF. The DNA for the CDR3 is TGTGCCAGCAGCCAAGTCCTGGGACTAGCGGTACCCTACAATGAGCAGTTCTTC.

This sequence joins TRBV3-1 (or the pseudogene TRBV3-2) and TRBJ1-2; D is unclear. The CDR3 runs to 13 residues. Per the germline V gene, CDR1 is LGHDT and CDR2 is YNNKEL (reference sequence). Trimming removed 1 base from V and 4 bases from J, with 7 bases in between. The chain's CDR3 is CASSQGGPYGYTF. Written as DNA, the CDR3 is TGTGCCAGCAGCCAAGGAGGCCCCTATGGCTACACCTTC.

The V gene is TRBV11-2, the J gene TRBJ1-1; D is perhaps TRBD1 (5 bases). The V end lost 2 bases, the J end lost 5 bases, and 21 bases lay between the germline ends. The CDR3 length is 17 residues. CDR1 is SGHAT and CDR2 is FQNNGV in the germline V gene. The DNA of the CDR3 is TGTGCCAGCAGCTTATTTCCCATGGGGGGGAGGAGGACTGAAGCTTTCTTT. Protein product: CASSLFPMGGRRTEAFF. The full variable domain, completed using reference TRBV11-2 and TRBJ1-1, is EAGVAQSPRYKIIEKRQSVAFWCNPISGHATLYWYQQILGQGPKLLIQFQNNGVVDDSQLPKDRFSAERLKGVDSTLKIQPAKLEDSAVYLCASSLFPMGGRRTEAFFGQGTRLTVV.

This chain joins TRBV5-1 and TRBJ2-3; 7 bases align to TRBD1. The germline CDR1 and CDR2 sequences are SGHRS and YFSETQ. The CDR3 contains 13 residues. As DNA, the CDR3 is TGCGCTACATTTGGACAGGCTACAGATACGCAGTATTTT. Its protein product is CATFGQATDTQYF.

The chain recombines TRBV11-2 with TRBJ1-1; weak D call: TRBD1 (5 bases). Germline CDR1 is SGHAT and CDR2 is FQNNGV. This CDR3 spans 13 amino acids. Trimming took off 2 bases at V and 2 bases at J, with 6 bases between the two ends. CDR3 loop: CASSLWGNTEAFF. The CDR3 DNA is TGTGCCAGCAGCTTATGGGGCAACACTGAAGCTTTCTTT.

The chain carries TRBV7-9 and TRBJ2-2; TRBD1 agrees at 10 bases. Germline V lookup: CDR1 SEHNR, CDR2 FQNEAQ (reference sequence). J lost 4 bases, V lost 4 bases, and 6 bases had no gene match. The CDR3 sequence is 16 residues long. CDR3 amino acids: CASSSGQGTFTGELFF. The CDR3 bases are TGTGCCAGCAGCTCGGGACAGGGGACTTTCACCGGGGAGCTGTTTTTT.

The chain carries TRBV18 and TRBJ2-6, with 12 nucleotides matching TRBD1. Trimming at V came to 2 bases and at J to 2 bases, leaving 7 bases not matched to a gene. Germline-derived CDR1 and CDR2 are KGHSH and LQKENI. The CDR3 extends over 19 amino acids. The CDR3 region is CASSPIPGTGGAGANVLTF. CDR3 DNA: TGTGCCAGCTCACCAATACCCGGGACAGGGGGCGCTGGGGCCAACGTCCTGACTTTC.

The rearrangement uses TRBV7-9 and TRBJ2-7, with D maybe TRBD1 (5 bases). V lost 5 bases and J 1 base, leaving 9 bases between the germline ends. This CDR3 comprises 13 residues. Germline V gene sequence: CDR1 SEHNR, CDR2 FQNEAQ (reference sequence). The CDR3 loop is CASSLRGSYEQYF. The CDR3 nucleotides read TGTGCCAGCAGCCTTAGGGGTTCCTACGAGCAGTACTTC.

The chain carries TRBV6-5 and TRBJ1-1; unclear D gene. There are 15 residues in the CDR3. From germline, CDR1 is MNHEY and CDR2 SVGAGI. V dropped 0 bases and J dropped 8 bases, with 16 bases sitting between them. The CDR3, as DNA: TGTGCCAGCAGTTACTCTGTGCCGCTGGCCTCCGAAGCTTTCTTT. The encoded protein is CASSYSVPLASEAFF.

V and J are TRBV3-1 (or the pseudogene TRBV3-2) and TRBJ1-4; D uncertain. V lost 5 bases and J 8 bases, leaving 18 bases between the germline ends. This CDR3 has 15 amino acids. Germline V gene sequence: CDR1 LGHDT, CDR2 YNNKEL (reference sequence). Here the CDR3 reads CASSREENKREKLFF. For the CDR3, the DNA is TGTGCCAGCAGCAGGGAGGAGAACAAACGAGAAAAACTGTTTTTT.

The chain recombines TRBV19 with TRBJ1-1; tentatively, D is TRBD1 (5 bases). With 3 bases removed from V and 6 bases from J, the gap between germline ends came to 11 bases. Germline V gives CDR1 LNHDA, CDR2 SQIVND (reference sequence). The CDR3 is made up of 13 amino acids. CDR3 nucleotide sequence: TGTGCCAGTAGTATTCTCGGCAGGGCTGAAGCTTTCTTT. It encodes CASSILGRAEAFF.

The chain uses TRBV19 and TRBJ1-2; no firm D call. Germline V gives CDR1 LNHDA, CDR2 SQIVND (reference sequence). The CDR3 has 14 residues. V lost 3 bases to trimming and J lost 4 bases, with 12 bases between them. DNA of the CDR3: TGTGCCAGTAGTATTATGGCAGGCAGCTATGGCTACACCTTC. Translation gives CASSIMAGSYGYTF.

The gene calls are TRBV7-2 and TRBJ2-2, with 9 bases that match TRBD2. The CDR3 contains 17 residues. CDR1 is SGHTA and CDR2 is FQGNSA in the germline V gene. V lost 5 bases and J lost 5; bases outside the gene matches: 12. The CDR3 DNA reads TGTGCCAGCAGCCCCCAGGGCGGGAGGGCTCGAACCGGGGAGCTGTTTTTT. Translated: CASSPQGGRARTGELFF.

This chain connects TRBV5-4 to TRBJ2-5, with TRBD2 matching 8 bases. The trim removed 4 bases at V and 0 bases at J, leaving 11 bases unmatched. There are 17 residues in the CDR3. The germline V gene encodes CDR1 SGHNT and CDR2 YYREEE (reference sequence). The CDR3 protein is CASSLEVLAGNQETQYF. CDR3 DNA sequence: TGTGCCAGCAGCCTCGAGGTTCTAGCGGGTAACCAAGAGACCCAGTACTTC.

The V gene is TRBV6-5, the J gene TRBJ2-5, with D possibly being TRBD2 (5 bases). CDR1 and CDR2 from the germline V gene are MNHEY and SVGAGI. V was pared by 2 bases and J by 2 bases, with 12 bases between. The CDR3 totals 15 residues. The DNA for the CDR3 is TGTGCCAGCAGTTACGGGATAGCGCTACAAGAGACCCAGTACTTC. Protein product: CASSYGIALQETQYF.

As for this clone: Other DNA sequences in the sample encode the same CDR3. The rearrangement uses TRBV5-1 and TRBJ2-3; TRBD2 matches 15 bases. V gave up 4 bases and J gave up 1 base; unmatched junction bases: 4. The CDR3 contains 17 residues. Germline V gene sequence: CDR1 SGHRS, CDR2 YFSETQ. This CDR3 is CASSLGLAGGGTDTQYF. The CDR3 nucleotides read TGCGCCAGCAGCCTCGGACTAGCGGGAGGGGGCACAGATACGCAGTATTTT.

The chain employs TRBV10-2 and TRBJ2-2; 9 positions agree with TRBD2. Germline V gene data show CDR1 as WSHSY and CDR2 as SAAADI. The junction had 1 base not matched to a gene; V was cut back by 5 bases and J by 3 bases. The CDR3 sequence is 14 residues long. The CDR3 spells CASSLAGYTGELFF. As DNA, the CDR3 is TGCGCCAGCAGTCTAGCGGGGTACACCGGGGAGCTGTTTTTT.

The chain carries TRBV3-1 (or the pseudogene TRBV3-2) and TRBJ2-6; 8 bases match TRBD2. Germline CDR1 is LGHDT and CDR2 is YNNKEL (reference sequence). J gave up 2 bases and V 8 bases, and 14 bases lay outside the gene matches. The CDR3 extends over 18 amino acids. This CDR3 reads CASANLGSGRTGANVLTF. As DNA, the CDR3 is TGTGCCAGCGCTAATTTAGGGAGCGGGAGAACTGGGGCCAACGTCCTGACTTTC.

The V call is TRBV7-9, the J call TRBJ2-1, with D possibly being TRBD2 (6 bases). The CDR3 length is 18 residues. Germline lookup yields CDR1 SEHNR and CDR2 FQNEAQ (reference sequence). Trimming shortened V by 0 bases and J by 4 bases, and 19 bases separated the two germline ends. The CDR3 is CASSLASVRDSKYNEQFF. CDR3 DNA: TGTGCCAGCAGCTTAGCTTCTGTCCGGGACTCGAAATACAATGAGCAGTTCTTC. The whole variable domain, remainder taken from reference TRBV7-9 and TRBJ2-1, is DTGVSQNPRHKITKRGQNVTFRCDPISEHNRLYWYRQTLGQGPEFLTYFQNEAQLEKSRLLSDRFSAERPKGSFSTLEIQRTEQGDSAMYLCASSLASVRDSKYNEQFFGPGTRLTVL.

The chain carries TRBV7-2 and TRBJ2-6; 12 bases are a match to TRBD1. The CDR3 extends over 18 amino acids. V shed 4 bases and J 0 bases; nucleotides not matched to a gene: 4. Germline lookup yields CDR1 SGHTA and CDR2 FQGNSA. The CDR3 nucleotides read TGTGCCAGCAGCTACCGGGACAGGGGGCTCTCTGGGGCCAACGTCCTGACTTTC. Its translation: CASSYRDRGLSGANVLTF.